The 26 T cell receptor beta chains given below trace back to one sample, sequenced in a study of blood T cell repertoires in COVID-19. Profiled with immunoSEQ multiplex PCR; TCRdb holds only in-frame clones, not every one. The table shows 200,000 to 300,000 clones, with 85% to 90% occurring only once. Sequencing used peripheral blood. These receptors were collected from a woman between 55 and 75 years old with COVID-19, enrolled during active disease.

The CDR3 nucleotides read TGTGCCAGCAGCCCAAGGACAGGGGGCGCCGATGGCTACACCTTC. Amino acid sequence: CASSPRTGGADGYTF. The chain combines TRBV7-3 with TRBJ1-2, with 11 bases aligning to TRBD1. The length of the CDR3 is 15 residues. With V trimmed by 5 bases and J by 6 bases, 8 bases remained unmatched. CDR1 and CDR2 from the germline V gene are SGHTA and FQGTGA. Full variable domain (rest looked up from reference TRBV7-3 and TRBJ1-2): GAGVSQTPSNKVTEKGKYVELRCDPISGHTALYWYRQSLGQGPEFLIYFQGTGAADDSGLPNDRFFAVRPEGSVSTLKIQRTERGDSAVYLCASSPRTGGADGYTFGSGTRLTVV.

The chain recombines TRBV19 with TRBJ1-5; the match to TRBD1 covers 12 bases. Per germline, CDR1 LNHDA and CDR2 SQIVND (reference sequence). The CDR3 has 14 residues. The V gene end was trimmed by 6 bases and the J gene end by 5 bases; junction bases not matched to a gene: 2. The CDR3 nucleotides read TGTGCCAGTAGGGGACAGGGGGCTGATCAGCCCCAGCATTTT. Its translation: CASRGQGADQPQHF.

The chain employs TRBV7-6 and TRBJ2-1; 8 bases map to TRBD2. This CDR3 is built from 15 residues. J gave up 2 bases and V 2 bases, and 2 bases lay outside the gene matches. CDR1 is SGHVS, CDR2 FNYEAQ, per germline. The chain's CDR3 is CASSLSGGTYNEQFF. The CDR3 coding sequence is TGTGCCAGCAGCTTAAGCGGGGGAACCTACAATGAGCAGTTCTTC.

The chain employs TRBV27 and TRBJ1-1; the D is unclear. Deletions cut 5 bases from V and 6 bases from J, with 13 bases between. Germline V CDR1 and CDR2: MNHEY, SMNVEV (reference sequence). The CDR3 sequence is 13 residues long. As DNA, the CDR3 is TGTGCCAGCAGTCCGGCGGGTAGACCTGAAGCTTTCTTT. As protein: CASSPAGRPEAFF.

V and J are TRBV7-9 and TRBJ2-3; the match to TRBD2 covers 7 bases. Trimming took 6 bases from V and 1 from J; bases not matched to a gene: 7. This CDR3 region has 15 residues. Per the germline V gene, CDR1 is SEHNR and CDR2 is FQNEAQ (reference sequence). The CDR3 coding sequence is TGTGCCAGCAGTGTTACGGGAGGTCGCACAGATACGCAGTATTTT. Its translation is CASSVTGGRTDTQYF.

The chain recombines TRBV28 with TRBJ2-5, with a possible D match to TRBD2 (6 bases). This CDR3 is built from 14 residues. V was cut by 4 bases and J by 5 bases, with 14 bases left in between. From germline, CDR1 is MDHEN and CDR2 SYDVKM. The CDR3 DNA is TGTGCCAGCAGTTCCACCCGGGGGAGGGAGACCCAGTACTTC. It codes for CASSSTRGRETQYF.

This chain joins TRBV19 and TRBJ1-5; D remains ambiguous. From germline, CDR1 is LNHDA and CDR2 SQIVND (reference sequence). The length of the CDR3 is 13 residues. Deletions cut 5 bases from V and 5 bases from J, with 10 bases between. CDR3 in DNA: TGTGCCAGTAGTTCTCGACGGGATCAGCCCCAGCATTTT. Translation: CASSSRRDQPQHF.

The genes are TRBV28 and TRBJ1-3; D remains ambiguous. The CDR3 is 15 residues long. The V end lost 5 bases, the J end lost 0 bases, and 11 bases lay between the germline ends. Germline lookup yields CDR1 MDHEN and CDR2 SYDVKM. CDR3 amino acids: CASSPALASGNTIYF. CDR3 bases: TGTGCCAGCAGTCCCGCTTTAGCCTCTGGAAACACCATATATTTT.

This chain joins TRBV2 and TRBJ2-7, with 9 bases aligning to TRBD1. CDR3 length: 17 amino acids. The V gene end was trimmed by 7 bases and the J gene end by 1 base; junction bases not matched to a gene: 14. In germline, CDR1 is SNHLY, CDR2 FYNNEI. The CDR3 DNA reads TGTGCCAGCACTTACATGACAGGGGGAGTTAAGTCCTACGAGCAGTACTTC. As protein: CASTYMTGGVKSYEQYF. Variable domain in full (rest from reference TRBV2 and TRBJ2-7): EPEVTQTPSHQVTQMGQEVILRCVPISNHLYFYWYRQILGQKVEFLVSFYNNEISEKSEIFDDQFSVERPDGSNFTLKIRSTKLEDSAMYFCASTYMTGGVKSYEQYFGPGTRLTVT.

This sequence joins TRBV11-1 and TRBJ2-1; 13 positions match TRBD2. Germline loops: CDR1 SGHAT, CDR2 FQDESV (reference sequence). Losses at the gene ends were 5 bases for V and 3 bases for J; bases not matched to a gene: 4. This CDR3 is 16 amino acids long. CDR3 sequence reads: CASSLRTSGSYNEQFF. The CDR3 DNA follows: TGTGCCAGCAGCCTACGGACTAGCGGGAGCTACAATGAGCAGTTCTTC. Based on the CDR3 plus reference TRBV11-1 and TRBJ2-1, the full variable domain is EAEVAQSPRYKITEKSQAVAFWCDPISGHATLYWYRQILGQGPELLVQFQDESVVDDSQLPKDRFSAERLKGVDSTLKIQPAELGDSAMYLCASSLRTSGSYNEQFFGPGTRLTVL.

V is TRBV2 and J is TRBJ2-2, with D tentatively TRBD1 (5 bases). Trimming shortened V by 8 bases and J by 4 bases, and 17 bases separated the two germline ends. The CDR3 is made up of 15 amino acids. CDR1 and CDR2 from the germline V gene are SNHLY and FYNNEI. The CDR3 protein is CASSVRALGTGELFF. DNA of the CDR3: TGTGCCAGCTCGGTCAGGGCATTGGGCACCGGGGAGCTGTTTTTT. Based on the CDR3 plus reference TRBV2 and TRBJ2-2, the full variable domain is EPEVTQTPSHQVTQMGQEVILRCVPISNHLYFYWYRQILGQKVEFLVSFYNNEISEKSEIFDDQFSVERPDGSNFTLKIRSTKLEDSAMYFCASSVRALGTGELFFGEGSRLTVL.

This chain connects TRBV20-1 to TRBJ1-3; possibly TRBD1 for D (5 bases). V was shortened by 3 bases and J by 6 bases, with 12 bases between the two germline ends. CDR3 length: 13 residues. Germline V gene lookup returns CDR1 DFQATT and CDR2 SNEGSKA (reference sequence). The CDR3 loop reads CSASPGGENTIYF. The CDR3 DNA is TGCAGTGCTAGTCCGGGGGGAGAAAACACCATATATTTT.

This chain uses TRBV5-1 with TRBJ2-1; the match to TRBD2 covers 13 bases. V trimming: 7 bases; J trimming: 6 bases; junction bases outside the gene matches: 4. Germline lookup yields CDR1 SGHRS and CDR2 YFSETQ. The CDR3 has 14 residues. In nucleotides, the CDR3 is TGCGCCAGCGCTGGGACTAGCGGGACCAATGAGCAGTTCTTC. Its protein is CASAGTSGTNEQFF.

This clone was seen just once. Here the CDR3 DNA reads TGTGCCAGCAGCTTTGGGACAGGCCCCCCAAATGAAAAACTGTTTTTT. Encoded protein: CASSFGTGPPNEKLFF. The V call is TRBV7-9, the J call TRBJ1-4; the match to TRBD1 covers 8 bases. V shed 3 bases and J 5 bases; nucleotides not matched to a gene: 8. Germline assignment: CDR1 SEHNR and CDR2 FQNEAQ (reference sequence). The CDR3 has 16 amino acids.

This clone came up once. The chain couples TRBV20-1 to TRBJ2-7; 7 bases map to TRBD2. V shed 3 bases, J shed 2 bases, and the junction held 13 bases outside the gene matches. This CDR3 comprises 16 residues. CDR1 DFQATT and CDR2 SNEGSKA come from the germline V gene (reference sequence). The CDR3 here is CSASSYGGRMAYEQYF. CDR3 DNA sequence: TGCAGTGCTAGTTCCTACGGCGGGAGAATGGCCTACGAGCAGTACTTC.

This clone has a handful of counts. The rearrangement joins TRBV14 to TRBJ2-3, with 9 bases aligning to TRBD2. The length of the CDR3 is 17 residues. The V gene end was trimmed by 5 bases and the J gene end by 3 bases; junction bases not matched to a gene: 12. Germline lookup yields CDR1 SGHDN and CDR2 FVKESK. CDR3 DNA: TGTGCCAGCAGCTTGATAGCGGGAGTCACGATGACAGATACGCAGTATTTT. This codes for CASSLIAGVTMTDTQYF.

CDR3 residues: CASSEWGTTNTEAFF. In DNA form, the CDR3 reads TGTGCCAGCAGTGAATGGGGGACAACTAACACTGAAGCTTTCTTT. This chain joins TRBV6-1 and TRBJ1-1; D possibly corresponds to TRBD1 (6 bases). The germline CDR1 and CDR2 sequences are MNHNS and SASEGT. The V end lost 2 bases, the J end lost 2 bases, and 12 bases lay between the germline ends. The CDR3 is made up of 15 amino acids.

On this clone itself: Other nucleotide sequences from this sample produce the same CDR3. The chain is built from TRBV28 and TRBJ2-7; TRBD1 is a possible D gene (5 bases). CDR1 and CDR2 from the germline V gene are MDHEN and SYDVKM. Trimming removed 2 bases from V and 2 bases from J, with 7 bases in between. This CDR3 region has 13 residues. The CDR3 bases are TGTGCCAGCAGTTTAGGCAGGGCCTACGAGCAGTACTTC. This codes for CASSLGRAYEQYF.

J is TRBJ1-1 and V is TRBV7-9, with TRBD1 matching over 7 bases. Germline CDR1 SEHNR, CDR2 FQNEAQ (reference sequence). J gave up 0 bases and V 4 bases, and 5 bases lay outside the gene matches. CDR3 length equals 15 residues. CDR3 nucleotide sequence: TGTGCCAGCAGCTGGGGACAGCAAATGAACACTGAAGCTTTCTTT. Protein sequence: CASSWGQQMNTEAFF. The variable domain in full, with the rest retrieved from reference TRBV7-9 and TRBJ1-1, is DTGVSQNPRHKITKRGQNVTFRCDPISEHNRLYWYRQTLGQGPEFLTYFQNEAQLEKSRLLSDRFSAERPKGSFSTLEIQRTEQGDSAMYLCASSWGQQMNTEAFFGQGTRLTVV.

The chain combines TRBV7-3 with TRBJ2-3; D possibly corresponds to TRBD1 (5 bases). CDR1 is SGHTA, CDR2 FQGTGA, per germline. V gave up 5 bases and J gave up 2 bases, with 14 bases separating them. The CDR3 has 15 amino acids. The CDR3 region is CASSNFRGSTDTQYF. The DNA for the CDR3 is TGTGCCAGCAGCAACTTTAGGGGTTCCACAGATACGCAGTATTTT.

V gene TRBV30 combines with J gene TRBJ1-1, with 7 nucleotides matching TRBD1. This CDR3 has 12 residues. After removal of 5 bases from V and 11 bases from J, the junction contained 11 bases not matched to a gene. Germline V gene sequence: CDR1 GTSNPN, CDR2 SVGIG (reference sequence). The CDR3 nucleotides are TGTGCCTGGCGAGGGACAGTGGTCTCGGCTTTCTTT. Translating gives CAWRGTVVSAFF.

The chain couples TRBV7-2 to TRBJ2-1; 8 bases fit TRBD2. This CDR3 contains 14 residues. Germline V CDR1 and CDR2: SGHTA, FQGNSA. V was pared by 7 bases and J by 4 bases, with 6 bases of the junction left unmatched. CDR3: CASIPGGPYNEQFF. Here the CDR3 DNA reads TGTGCCAGCATTCCGGGGGGGCCGTACAATGAGCAGTTCTTC.

J is TRBJ1-2 and V is TRBV5-4, with D possibly being TRBD1 (5 bases). CDR3 length equals 14 residues. Trimming shortened V by 1 base and J by 4 bases, and 11 bases separated the two germline ends. Germline V lookup: CDR1 SGHNT, CDR2 YYREEE (reference sequence). This CDR3 reads CASSLPGIGYGYTF. The CDR3 DNA is TGTGCCAGCAGCTTGCCAGGGATAGGCTATGGCTACACCTTC.

Comments on this clone: The same CDR3 can be traced to other DNA sequences in this sample. This chain joins TRBV11-3 and TRBJ2-3; maybe TRBD2 (7 bases). V was shortened by 5 bases and J by 5 bases, with 14 bases between the two germline ends. Germline CDR1 and CDR2: SGHNT and YENEEA. The CDR3 is 14 amino acids. CDR3 sequence (DNA): TGTGCCAGCAGCCTTCAGGGGAGGGGAGATACGCAGTATTTT. Amino acid sequence: CASSLQGRGDTQYF.

This clone was found once. The chain has TRBV4-3 and TRBJ1-4, with no clear D. V dropped 0 bases and J dropped 0 bases, with 26 bases sitting between them. Germline loops: CDR1 LGHNA, CDR2 YSLEER. This CDR3 has 22 residues. CDR3 amino acids: CASSQDLVAGTGLGATNEKLFF. CDR3 bases: TGCGCCAGCAGCCAAGATCTCGTTGCCGGCACGGGCCTGGGAGCAACTAATGAAAAACTGTTTTTT.

The genes are TRBV9 and TRBJ2-2, with TRBD2 matching 7 bases. CDR3 length: 14 residues. V was pared by 1 base and J by 5 bases, with 2 bases of the junction left unmatched. Germline loops: CDR1 SGDLS, CDR2 YYNGEE. The CDR3 DNA sequence: TGTGCCAGCAGCGTAATTAGCGGGACCGGGGAGCTGTTTTTT. It translates to CASSVISGTGELFF.